This TCR beta chain came from a study of vaccination and CD4 T cells after COVID-19. The overall study: Each of the control cultures got a CEFX pool, an HIV-1 Nef pool, or no peptide. Study findings and constraints: For SARS-CoV-2-reactive clonotypes, the median went from roughly 21 to 40, a nonsignificant increase.

Turning to this clonotype: Its antigen remains unknown.

The CDR3 spans 13 residues. V dropped 3 bases and J dropped 8; count of bases not matched to a gene: 4. Described treatment: roughly 11-day PBMC culture with coronavirus spike peptide pools or control peptides (ViraFEST assay). Positive PCR dates covered March to December 2020, before US Alpha, Beta and Delta variants. The study sequenced cultured CD4+ T cell DNA using the Oncomine TCR Beta short-read assay. TCRdb re-derived calls from the PCR reads in MiXCR, one entry per CDR3 protein. The sample shows about 21,000 distinct CDR3 sequences, roughly half of them seen only once. The chain has TRBV12-3 or TRBV12-4 and TRBJ2-1; 7 bases map to TRBD1. The TCR comes from a human donor who had recovered from COVID-19. The source was CD4+ T cells from blood, cultured in vitro, collected after SARS-CoV-2 vaccination. The CDR3 DNA reads as TGTGCCAGCAGTTTGAGAGGGGGCCATGAGCAGTTCTTC. As protein: CASSLRGGHEQFF.